The T cell receptor beta chain under discussion was sequenced for a study of shared clonotypes between healthy human individuals. The protocol was immunoSEQ multiplex PCR, while the TCRdb copy is restricted to in-frame clones and leaves out a portion. Among hundreds of thousands of clones, 97% were seen once, and the ten largest hold about 0.057%. Germline V gene data show CDR1 as LNHDA and CDR2 as SQIVND (reference sequence). The CDR3 has 14 residues. The V and J ends lost 7 bases and 4 bases respectively, with 16 bases between them. The sequencing input was naive CD4+ T cells sorted from blood. The subset was: CD45RA+ positively selected. The sequence was obtained from a woman in her 30s in good health. The chain joins TRBV19 to TRBJ1-2, with D tentatively TRBD1 (6 bases). The CDR3 DNA reads as TGTGCCAGTACCTCAGCGCGGACAGTCTATGGCTACACCTTC. It yields the protein CASTSARTVYGYTF.